This T cell receptor beta chain is from a study of blood T cell repertoires in COVID-19. Across the whole study: Sites across the United States, Italy and Spain contributed samples from acute and convalescent COVID-19. T cells, B-cell-depleted T cells, or PBMCs provided the cDNA or gDNA that served as material.

The authors' processing: Scientists estimated how many nucleated cells there were by amplifying reference gene primers. Sequencing used immunoSEQ multiplex PCR; TCRdb keeps in-frame clones, though not all of them. That table furnishes V, J and clone size, whereas the DNA furnished D and trimming. The table lists about 250,000 clones, 83% of them singletons. CDR3 length: 18 residues. V lost 3 bases to trimming and J lost 3 bases; unmatched junction nucleotides: 12. Germline lookup yields CDR1 SGHTA and CDR2 FQGTGA. This chain links TRBV7-3 with TRBJ2-1, with 9 bases identical to TRBD2. This TCR was sampled from an older man with acute or convalescent COVID-19. Sequencing was done on a sample of peripheral blood. The CDR3 region has the DNA TGTGCCAGCAGCTTGGCAGACGTAGCGGGAGCGCTCTACAATGAGCAGTTCTTC. Its protein is CASSLADVAGALYNEQFF.